The TCR beta chain under discussion was sequenced for a study of OX40 agonist ivuxolimab in advanced cancers. Study-level results: Clonal expansion was seen in CD4+ and CD8+ blood T cells by week 6 at 0.1 to 3.0 mg/kg. Part of the nonresponder group also had normalized T-cell clonal expansion that was low.

Details on this clone: The antigen is undetermined.

Looked up from germline, CDR1 is LNHNV and CDR2 is YYDKDF (reference sequence). The germline V and J ends were trimmed by 4 bases and 7 bases, with 16 bases remaining between them. The CDR3 runs to 15 residues. Generated by immunoSEQ multiplex PCR, the TCRdb table keeps only in-frame clones and is missing some. The sample yields 30,000 to 40,000 clones, more than 60% seen once. The sequence was collected from an adult with an advanced solid tumor such as melanoma, head and neck, liver or kidney cancer. The specimen comprised CD4+ or CD8+ T cells sorted from blood, sampled in a trial of the OX40 agonist ivuxolimab. V gene TRBV15 combines with J gene TRBJ2-2; perhaps TRBD2 as D (6 bases). In nucleotides, the CDR3 is TGTGCCACCAGCACGGAGGGCCTCCGTGGCGGGGAGCTGTTTTTT. It codes for CATSTEGLRGGELFF.